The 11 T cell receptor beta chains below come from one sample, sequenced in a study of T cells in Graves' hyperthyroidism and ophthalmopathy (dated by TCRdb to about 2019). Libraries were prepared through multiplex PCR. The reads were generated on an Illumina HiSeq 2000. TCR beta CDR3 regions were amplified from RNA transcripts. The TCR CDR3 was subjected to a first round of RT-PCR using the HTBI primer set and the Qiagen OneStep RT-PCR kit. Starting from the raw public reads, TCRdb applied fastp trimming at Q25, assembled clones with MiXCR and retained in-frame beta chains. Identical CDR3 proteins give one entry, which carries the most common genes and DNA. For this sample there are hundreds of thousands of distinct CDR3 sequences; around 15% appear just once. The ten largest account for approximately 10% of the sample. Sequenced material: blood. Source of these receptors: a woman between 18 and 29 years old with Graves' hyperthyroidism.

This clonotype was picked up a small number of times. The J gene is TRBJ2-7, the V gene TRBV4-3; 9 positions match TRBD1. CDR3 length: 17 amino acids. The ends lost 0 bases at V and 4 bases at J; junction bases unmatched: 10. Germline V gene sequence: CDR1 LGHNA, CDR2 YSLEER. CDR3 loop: CASSQDETGTGPYEQYF. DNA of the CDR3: TGCGCCAGCAGCCAAGACGAGACCGGGACAGGGCCATACGAGCAGTACTTC.

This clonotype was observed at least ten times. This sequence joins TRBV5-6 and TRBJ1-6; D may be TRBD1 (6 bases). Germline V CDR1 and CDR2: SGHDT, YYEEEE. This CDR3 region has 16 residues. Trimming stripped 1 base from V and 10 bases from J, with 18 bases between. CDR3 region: CASSLQITGIWSPLHF. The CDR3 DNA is TGTGCCAGCAGCTTGCAGATCACAGGGATTTGGTCACCCCTCCACTTT.

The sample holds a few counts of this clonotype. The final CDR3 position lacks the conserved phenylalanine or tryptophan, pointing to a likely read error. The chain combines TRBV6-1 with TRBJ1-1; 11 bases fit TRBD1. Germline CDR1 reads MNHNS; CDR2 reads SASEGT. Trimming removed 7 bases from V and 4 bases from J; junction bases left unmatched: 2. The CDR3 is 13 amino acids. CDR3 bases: TGTGCCAGCAAGGGACAGGGGGTCACTGAAGCTTTCCTT. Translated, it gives CASKGQGVTEAFL.

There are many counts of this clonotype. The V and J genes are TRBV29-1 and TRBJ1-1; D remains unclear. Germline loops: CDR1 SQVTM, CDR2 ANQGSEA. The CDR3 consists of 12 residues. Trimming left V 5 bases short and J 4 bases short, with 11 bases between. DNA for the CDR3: TGCAGCGTTAGACCCGGGAGCACTGAAGCTTTCTTT. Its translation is CSVRPGSTEAFF.

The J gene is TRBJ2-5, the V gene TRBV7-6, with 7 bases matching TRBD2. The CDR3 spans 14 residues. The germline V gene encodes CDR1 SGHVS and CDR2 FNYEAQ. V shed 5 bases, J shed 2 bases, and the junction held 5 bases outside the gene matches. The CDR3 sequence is CASSARDYQETQYF. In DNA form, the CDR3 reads TGTGCCAGCAGCGCCCGGGACTATCAAGAGACCCAGTACTTC. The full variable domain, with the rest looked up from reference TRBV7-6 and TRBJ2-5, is GAGVSQSPRYKVTKRGQDVALRCDPISGHVSLYWYRQALGQGPEFLTYFNYEAQQDKSGLPNDRFSAERPEGSISTLTIQRTEQRDSAMYRCASSARDYQETQYFGPGTRLLVL.

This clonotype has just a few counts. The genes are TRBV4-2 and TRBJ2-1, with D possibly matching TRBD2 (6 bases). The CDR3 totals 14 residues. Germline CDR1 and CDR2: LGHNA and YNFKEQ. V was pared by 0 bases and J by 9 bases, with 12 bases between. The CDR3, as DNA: TGTGCCAGCAGCCAAGATTGGCAGGGAGGTGAGCAGTTCTTC. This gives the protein CASSQDWQGGEQFF.

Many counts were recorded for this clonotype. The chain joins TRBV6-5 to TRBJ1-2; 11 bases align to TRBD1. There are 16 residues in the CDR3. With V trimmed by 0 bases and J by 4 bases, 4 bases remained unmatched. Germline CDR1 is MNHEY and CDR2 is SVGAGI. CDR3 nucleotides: TGTGCCAGCAGTTACTCGAGGACAGGGGGCGGCTATGGCTACACCTTC. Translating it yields CASSYSRTGGGYGYTF.

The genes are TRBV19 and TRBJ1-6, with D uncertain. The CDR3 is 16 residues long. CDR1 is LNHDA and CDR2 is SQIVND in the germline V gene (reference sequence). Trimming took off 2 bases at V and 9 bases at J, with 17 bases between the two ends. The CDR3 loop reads CASSIIGGGVGSPLHF. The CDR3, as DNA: TGTGCCAGTAGTATAATTGGAGGAGGAGTGGGTTCACCCCTCCACTTT.

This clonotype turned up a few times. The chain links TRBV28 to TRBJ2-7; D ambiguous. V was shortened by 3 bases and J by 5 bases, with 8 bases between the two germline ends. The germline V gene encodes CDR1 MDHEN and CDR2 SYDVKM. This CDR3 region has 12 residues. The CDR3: CASSLPPHEQYF. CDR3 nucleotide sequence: TGTGCCAGCAGTTTGCCCCCCCACGAGCAGTACTTC.

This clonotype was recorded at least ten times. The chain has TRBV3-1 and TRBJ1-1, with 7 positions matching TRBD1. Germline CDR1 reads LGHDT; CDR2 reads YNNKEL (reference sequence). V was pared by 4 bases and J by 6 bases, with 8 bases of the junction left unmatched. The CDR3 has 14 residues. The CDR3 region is CASSRTGEAPEAFF. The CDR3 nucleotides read TGTGCCAGCAGCCGAACAGGGGAAGCCCCTGAAGCTTTCTTT. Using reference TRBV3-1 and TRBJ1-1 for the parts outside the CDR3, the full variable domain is DTAVSQTPKYLVTQMGNDKSIKCEQNLGHDTMYWYKQDSKKFLKIMFSYNNKELIINETVPNRFSPKSPDKAHLNLHINSLELGDSAVYFCASSRTGEAPEAFFGQGTRLTVV.

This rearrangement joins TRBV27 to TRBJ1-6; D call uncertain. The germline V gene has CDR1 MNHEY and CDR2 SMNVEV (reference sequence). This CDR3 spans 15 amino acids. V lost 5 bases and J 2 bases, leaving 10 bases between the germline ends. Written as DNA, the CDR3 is TGTGCCAGCAGTCCCAGTATTACCTATAATTCACCCCTCCACTTT. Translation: CASSPSITYNSPLHF.